These 14 T cell receptor beta chains were sequenced from one sample in a study of T-cell memory formation after mild COVID-19. TCRdb itself ran the 5' RACE reads through MiXCR, one entry per CDR3 protein. The repertoire consists of about 400,000 distinct CDR3 sequences, with 24% occurring once and the leading ten covering around 9%. The material sequenced was PBMCs or a T cell subset sorted from them (not recorded which). The source is an adult woman who had mild COVID-19 (a few samples of this study predate the infection). Cell type and time point are not known.

This clonotype was picked up many times. The chain joins TRBV18 to TRBJ2-7, with 7 bases that match TRBD2. The CDR3 extends over 16 amino acids. The ends lost 1 base at V and 0 bases at J; junction bases unmatched: 6. CDR1 and CDR2 from the germline V gene are KGHSH and LQKENI. The chain's CDR3 is CASSPLGAGSSYEQYF. The DNA for the CDR3 is TGTGCCAGCTCACCACTGGGAGCGGGGAGCTCCTACGAGCAGTACTTC.

There are many counts of this clonotype. Here the CDR3 reads CASSLVLPGQGRYEQYF. The CDR3 nucleotides read TGTGCCAGCAGTTTAGTGCTCCCGGGACAGGGGAGGTACGAGCAGTACTTC. The chain carries TRBV12-3 or TRBV12-4 and TRBJ2-7; TRBD1 matches at 10 bases. The ends lost 1 base at V and 4 bases at J; junction bases unmatched: 10. The CDR3 consists of 17 residues.

The table lists this clonotype with a few counts. A read error may account for a junction end that differs from germline. The rearrangement joins TRBV7-7 to TRBJ2-3; D perhaps matches TRBD2 (6 bases). This CDR3 region has 15 residues. Per the germline V gene, CDR1 is SSHAT and CDR2 is FNYEAQ (reference sequence). The CDR3 sequence: CASSFAGGPGDTQYF. CDR3 DNA sequence: TGTGCTAGCAGCTTTGCCGGAGGGCCGGGAGATACGCAGTATTTT.

The chain carries TRBV5-6 and TRBJ2-7; 10 bases line up with TRBD1. Germline CDR1 reads SGHDT; CDR2 reads YYEEEE. After removal of 2 bases from V and 4 bases from J, the junction contained 6 bases not matched to a gene. The CDR3 extends over 15 amino acids. This chain's CDR3 is CASSFLGTGDYEQYF. As DNA, the CDR3 is TGTGCCAGCAGCTTCCTTGGGACAGGGGATTACGAGCAGTACTTC.

There are a few counts of this clonotype. V and J are TRBV7-6 and TRBJ2-7; TRBD1 aligns across 7 bases. The J segment lost 5 bases and the V segment lost 8 bases, leaving 12 bases of the junction unmatched. Germline V gene lookup returns CDR1 SGHVS and CDR2 FNYEAQ. The CDR3 runs 14 residues. The CDR3 DNA follows: TGTGCCAGCGCCACCTCGACAGGGTTCCACGAGCAGTACTTC. Protein product: CASATSTGFHEQYF.

The J gene is TRBJ2-3, the V gene TRBV2, with 9 positions matching TRBD2. V shed 7 bases, J shed 3 bases, and the junction held 8 bases outside the gene matches. There are 15 residues in the CDR3. Germline assignment: CDR1 SNHLY and CDR2 FYNNEI. CDR3: CASTGGRALTDTQYF. CDR3 DNA: TGTGCCAGCACGGGCGGGAGGGCCTTGACAGATACGCAGTATTTT.

The genes are TRBV24-1 and TRBJ2-1; tentative D call: TRBD2 (6 bases). The germline gives CDR1 KGHDR, CDR2 SFDVKD. The CDR3 is 15 residues long. V was shortened by 4 bases and J by 6 bases, with 15 bases between the two germline ends. CDR3 sequence: CATSDPGGPRNEQFF. CDR3 DNA sequence: TGTGCCACCAGTGACCCCGGAGGGCCGCGCAATGAGCAGTTCTTC.

This sequence joins TRBV25-1 and TRBJ1-1; TRBD1 is a possible D gene (5 bases). The CDR3 has 13 residues. Between the trimmed V and J ends, which lost 6 bases and 4 bases, there was a span of 12 bases. The germline V gene encodes CDR1 MGHDK and CDR2 SYGVNS. Written as DNA, the CDR3 is TGTGCCAGCAGGGGGACGGTGGGCACTGAAGCTTTCTTT. This encodes CASRGTVGTEAFF.

J is TRBJ1-2 and V is TRBV20-1; D is ambiguous. The CDR3 is 16 amino acids. V was trimmed by 0 bases and J by 8 bases, leaving 22 bases between them. Germline V gene data show CDR1 as DFQATT and CDR2 as SNEGSKA (reference sequence). Here the CDR3 reads CSARDDVREADLGYTF. The CDR3 DNA follows: TGCAGTGCTAGAGATGACGTGAGGGAGGCGGATTTGGGCTACACCTTC.

This clonotype was seen a few times. The CDR3 loop is CASSRQGSEAFF. CDR3 DNA: TGTGCCAGCAGTAGACAGGGCTCTGAAGCTTTCTTT. V gene TRBV6-6 combines with J gene TRBJ1-1, with 7 bases matching TRBD1. V lost 5 bases and J lost 6; bases outside the gene matches: 3. The CDR3 is made up of 12 amino acids. From germline, CDR1 is MNHNY and CDR2 SVGAGI (reference sequence).

This chain uses TRBV10-3 with TRBJ2-5; 7 positions agree with TRBD2. Per germline, CDR1 ENHRY and CDR2 SYGVKD. The V gene end was trimmed by 6 bases and the J gene end by 3 bases; junction bases not matched to a gene: 16. The CDR3 covers 17 residues. The CDR3 coding sequence is TGTGCCATCAGCGACCCTCTTACTAGCGCCACGGAAGAGACCCAGTACTTC. Amino acids: CAISDPLTSATEETQYF.

This clonotype was found a few times. The rearrangement uses TRBV6-2 or TRBV6-3 and TRBJ1-1; 8 bases fit TRBD1. From germline, CDR1 is MNHEY and CDR2 SVGEGT. The CDR3 spans 14 residues. V trimming: 5 bases; J trimming: 5 bases; junction bases outside the gene matches: 7. CDR3 nucleotide sequence: TGTGCCAGCAGTAATGAACAGGGGGGGACTGAAGCTTTCTTT. It specifies CASSNEQGGTEAFF.

The chain has TRBV5-6 and TRBJ2-3, with D tentatively TRBD2 (6 bases). Germline CDR1 reads SGHDT; CDR2 reads YYEEEE. The V end lost 4 bases, the J end lost 4 bases, and 10 bases lay between the germline ends. This CDR3 spans 13 amino acids. CDR3 coding DNA: TGTGCCAGCAGCCATTCTAGCGCAGATACGCAGTATTTT. Protein product: CASSHSSADTQYF.

In this sample, this clonotype turned up a few times. The V and J genes are TRBV6-5 and TRBJ2-3; maybe TRBD2 (5 bases). CDR1 MNHEY and CDR2 SVGAGI come from the germline V gene. CDR3 length: 12 amino acids. V dropped 6 bases and J dropped 4 bases, with 8 bases sitting between them. CDR3 loop: CASREGPDTQYF. In nucleotides, the CDR3 is TGTGCCAGCAGAGAGGGTCCAGATACGCAGTATTTT.